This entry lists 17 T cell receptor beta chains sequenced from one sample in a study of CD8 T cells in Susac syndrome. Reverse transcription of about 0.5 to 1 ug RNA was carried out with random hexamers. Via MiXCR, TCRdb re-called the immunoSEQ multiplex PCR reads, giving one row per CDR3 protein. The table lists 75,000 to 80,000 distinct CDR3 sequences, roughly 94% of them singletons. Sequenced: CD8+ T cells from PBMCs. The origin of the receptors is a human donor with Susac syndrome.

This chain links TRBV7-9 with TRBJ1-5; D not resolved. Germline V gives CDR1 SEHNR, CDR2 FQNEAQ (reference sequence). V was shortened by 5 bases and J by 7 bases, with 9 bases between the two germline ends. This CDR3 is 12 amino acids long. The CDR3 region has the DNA TGTGCCAGCAGCACGCAGGAGCAGCCCCAGCATTTT. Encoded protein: CASSTQEQPQHF.

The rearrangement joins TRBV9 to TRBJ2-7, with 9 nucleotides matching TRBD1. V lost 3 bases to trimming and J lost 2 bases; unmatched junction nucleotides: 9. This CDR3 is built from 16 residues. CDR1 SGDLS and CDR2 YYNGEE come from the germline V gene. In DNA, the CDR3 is TGTGCCAGCAGCGATAGCCGGACAGGGGAGGCCTACGAGCAGTACTTC. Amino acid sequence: CASSDSRTGEAYEQYF.

The CDR3 DNA reads TGTGCCAGCACCCTAGACTTGAAACCACAAGAGACCCAGTACTTC. This translates into CASTLDLKPQETQYF. The J gene is TRBJ2-5, the V gene TRBV5-8, with no clear D. Germline V gives CDR1 SGHTS, CDR2 YDEGEE. The germline V and J ends were trimmed by 6 bases and 2 bases, with 17 bases remaining between them. The CDR3 loop spans 15 amino acids.

CDR3 sequence reads: CASSTTPGRGTEAFF. The DNA of the CDR3 is TGTGCCAGCAGTACGACCCCGGGGAGAGGCACTGAAGCTTTCTTT. This chain joins TRBV27 and TRBJ1-1, with D unclear. This CDR3 is built from 15 residues. The V end was cut by 5 bases, the J end by 4 bases, with 17 bases between. Germline CDR1 and CDR2: MNHEY and SMNVEV (reference sequence).

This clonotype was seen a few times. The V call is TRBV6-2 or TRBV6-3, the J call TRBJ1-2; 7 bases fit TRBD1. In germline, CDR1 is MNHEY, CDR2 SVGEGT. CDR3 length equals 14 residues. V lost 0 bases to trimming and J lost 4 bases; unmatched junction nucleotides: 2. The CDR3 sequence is CASSYSTGFYGYTF. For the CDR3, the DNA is TGTGCCAGCAGTTACTCGACAGGGTTCTATGGCTACACCTTC.

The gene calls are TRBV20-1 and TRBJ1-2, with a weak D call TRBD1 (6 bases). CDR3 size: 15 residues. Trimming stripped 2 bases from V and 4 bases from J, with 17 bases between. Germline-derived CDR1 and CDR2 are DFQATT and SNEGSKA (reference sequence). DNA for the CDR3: TGCAGTGCTAGACCAGGGGCTTTAGTCCTCTATGGCTACACCTTC. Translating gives CSARPGALVLYGYTF.

CDR3 nucleotide sequence: TGTGCCAGCAGCCGTTTTCTGGGAGGCGCACCCCTCCACTTT. Protein: CASSRFLGGAPLHF. The chain links TRBV28 to TRBJ1-6; D unclear. V dropped 6 bases and J dropped 11 bases, with 17 bases sitting between them. This CDR3 comprises 14 residues. Looked up from germline, CDR1 is MDHEN and CDR2 is SYDVKM.

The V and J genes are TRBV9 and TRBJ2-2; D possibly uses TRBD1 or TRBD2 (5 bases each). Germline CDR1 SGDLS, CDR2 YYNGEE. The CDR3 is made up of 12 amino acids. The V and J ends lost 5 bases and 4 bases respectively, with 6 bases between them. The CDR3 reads CASRGVTGELFF. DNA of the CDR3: TGTGCCAGCAGGGGGGTCACCGGGGAGCTGTTTTTT. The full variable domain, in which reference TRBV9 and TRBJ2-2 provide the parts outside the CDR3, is DSGVTQTPKHLITATGQRVTLRCSPRSGDLSVYWYQQSLDQGLQFLIQYYNGEERAKGNILERFSAQQFPDLHSELNLSSLELGDSALYFCASRGVTGELFFGEGSRLTVL.

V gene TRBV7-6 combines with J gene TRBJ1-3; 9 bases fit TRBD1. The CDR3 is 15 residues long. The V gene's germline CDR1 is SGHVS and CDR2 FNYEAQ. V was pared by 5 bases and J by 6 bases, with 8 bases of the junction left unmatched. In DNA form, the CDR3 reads TGTGCCAGCAGCACGGACAGGGGCACTGAAAACACCATATATTTT. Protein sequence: CASSTDRGTENTIYF.

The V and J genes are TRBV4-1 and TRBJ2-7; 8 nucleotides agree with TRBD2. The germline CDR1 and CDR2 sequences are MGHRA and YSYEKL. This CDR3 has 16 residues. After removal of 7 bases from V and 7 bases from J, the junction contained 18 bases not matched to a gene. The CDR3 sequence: CASIESSRGGLREQYF. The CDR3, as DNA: TGCGCCAGCATAGAGTCCTCCCGGGGGGGCCTACGTGAGCAGTACTTC.

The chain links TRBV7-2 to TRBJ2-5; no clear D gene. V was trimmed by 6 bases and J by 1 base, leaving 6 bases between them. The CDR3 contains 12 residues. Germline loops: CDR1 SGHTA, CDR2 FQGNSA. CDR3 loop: CASRAAQETQYF. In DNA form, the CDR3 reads TGTGCCAGCAGGGCGGCCCAAGAGACCCAGTACTTC.

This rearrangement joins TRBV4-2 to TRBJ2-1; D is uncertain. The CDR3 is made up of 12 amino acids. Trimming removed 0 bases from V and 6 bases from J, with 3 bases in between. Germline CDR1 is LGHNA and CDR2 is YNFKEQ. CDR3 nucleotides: TGTGCCAGCAGCCAAGACGGCAATGAGCAGTTCTTC. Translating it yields CASSQDGNEQFF.

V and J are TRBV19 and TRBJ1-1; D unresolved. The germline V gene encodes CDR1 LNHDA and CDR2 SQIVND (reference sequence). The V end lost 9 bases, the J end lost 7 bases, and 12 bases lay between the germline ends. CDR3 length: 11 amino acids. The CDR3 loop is CASKDGGEAFF. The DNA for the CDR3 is TGTGCCAGCAAAGACGGTGGTGAAGCTTTCTTT.

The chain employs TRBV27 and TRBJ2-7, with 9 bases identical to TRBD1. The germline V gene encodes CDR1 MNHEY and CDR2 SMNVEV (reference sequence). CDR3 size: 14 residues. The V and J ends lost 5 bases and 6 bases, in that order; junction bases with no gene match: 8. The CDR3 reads CASSLPGQGFEQYF. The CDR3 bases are TGTGCCAGCAGTCTCCCGGGACAGGGATTCGAGCAGTACTTC.

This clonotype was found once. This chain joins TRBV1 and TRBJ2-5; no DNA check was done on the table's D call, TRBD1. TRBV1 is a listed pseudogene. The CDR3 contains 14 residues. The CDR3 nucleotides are TGCACCAGCAGCCCTACAGGTCGTCGAGAGACCCAGTACTTC. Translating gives CTSSPTGRRETQYF.

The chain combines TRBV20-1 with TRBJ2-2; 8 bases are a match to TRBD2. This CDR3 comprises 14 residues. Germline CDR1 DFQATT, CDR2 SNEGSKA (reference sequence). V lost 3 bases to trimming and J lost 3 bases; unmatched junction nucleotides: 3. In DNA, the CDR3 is TGCAGTGCTAGGTATAGCGGGGACACCGGGGAGCTGTTTTTT. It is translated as CSARYSGDTGELFF.

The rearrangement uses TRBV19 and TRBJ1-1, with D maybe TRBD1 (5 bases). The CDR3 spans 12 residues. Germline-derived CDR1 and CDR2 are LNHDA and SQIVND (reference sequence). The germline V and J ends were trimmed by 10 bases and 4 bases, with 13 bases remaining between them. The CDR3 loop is CATSTGGTEAFF. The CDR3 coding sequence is TGTGCCACCTCAACGGGGGGCACTGAAGCTTTCTTT. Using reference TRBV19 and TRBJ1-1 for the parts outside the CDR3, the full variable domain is DGGITQSPKYLFRKEGQNVTLSCEQNLNHDAMYWYRQDPGQGLRLIYYSQIVNDFQKGDIAEGYSVSREKKESFPLTVTSAQKNPTAFYLCATSTGGTEAFFGQGTRLTVV.